The sample holds many counts of the clone carrying this T cell receptor (beta chain). The protocol attached unique molecular identifiers to individual cDNA molecules. TCRdb re-analysed the 5' RACE reads in MiXCR, keeping a single row per CDR3 protein. This sample has around 92,000 distinct CDR3 sequences, with approximately 10% found just once. The data are from a study of early T cells in non-severe SARS-CoV-2 infection. Study in general: The input, bulk RNA from unsorted whole blood, was sequenced, and chains were unpaired.

V was clipped by 0 bases and J by 1 base, with 6 bases between them. This CDR3 is 13 amino acids long. The germline V gene encodes CDR1 GTSNPN and CDR2 SVGIG (reference sequence). This receptor was obtained from an adult who was a healthcare worker with PCR-confirmed SARS-CoV-2 infection or an uninfected control (not recorded which). The chain carries TRBV30 and TRBJ1-1; D remains unclear. Sequencing input: whole blood. Here the CDR3 reads CAWSVEGNTEAFF. In DNA form, the CDR3 reads TGTGCCTGGAGTGTCGAGGGGAACACTGAAGCTTTCTTT.